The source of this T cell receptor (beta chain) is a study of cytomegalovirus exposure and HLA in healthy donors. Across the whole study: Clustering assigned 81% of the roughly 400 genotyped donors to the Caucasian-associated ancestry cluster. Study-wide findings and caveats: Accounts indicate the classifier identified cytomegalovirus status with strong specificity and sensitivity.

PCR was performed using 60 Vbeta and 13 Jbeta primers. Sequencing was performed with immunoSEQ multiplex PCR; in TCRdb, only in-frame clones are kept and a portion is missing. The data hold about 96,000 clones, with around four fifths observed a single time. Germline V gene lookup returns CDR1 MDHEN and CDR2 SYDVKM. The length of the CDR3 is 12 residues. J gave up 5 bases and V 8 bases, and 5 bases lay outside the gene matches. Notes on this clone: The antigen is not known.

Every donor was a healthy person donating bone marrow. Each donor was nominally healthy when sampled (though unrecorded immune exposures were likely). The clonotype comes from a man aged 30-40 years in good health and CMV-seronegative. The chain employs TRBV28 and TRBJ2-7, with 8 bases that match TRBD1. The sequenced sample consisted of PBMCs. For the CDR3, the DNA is TGTGCCAGCGGAGACAGGGGCCACGAGCAGTACTTC. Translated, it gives CASGDRGHEQYF.